These 14 T cell receptor beta chains were all obtained from the same sample, sequenced in a study of blood T cell repertoires in COVID-19. Generated by immunoSEQ multiplex PCR, the TCRdb table keeps only in-frame clones and is missing some. The sample lists about 250,000 clones; roughly 83% were seen once. The specimen sequenced was peripheral blood. These receptors came from an elderly woman with COVID-19, enrolled during active disease.

This clone was recorded once. J is TRBJ1-2 and V is TRBV27, with 8 bases lining up with TRBD1. The ends lost 6 bases at V and 8 bases at J; junction bases unmatched: 8. Germline V gene data show CDR1 as MNHEY and CDR2 as SMNVEV (reference sequence). This CDR3 comprises 13 residues. CDR3 DNA: TGTGCCAGCAGGGATGACAGGGGTCGGGGCTACACCTTC. Amino acid sequence: CASRDDRGRGYTF.

The chain couples TRBV29-1 to TRBJ1-1; no clear D gene. The germline CDR1 and CDR2 sequences are SQVTM and ANQGSEA. The CDR3 covers 13 residues. Between the trimmed V and J ends, which lost 1 base and 4 bases, there was a span of 10 bases. The CDR3 sequence is CSVEAGVPTEAFF. CDR3 nucleotide sequence: TGCAGCGTTGAAGCCGGGGTACCCACTGAAGCTTTCTTT.

The rearrangement uses TRBV11-3 and TRBJ1-2, with 8 bases lining up with TRBD1. Losses at the gene ends were 8 bases for V and 5 bases for J; bases not matched to a gene: 10. The CDR3 covers 14 residues. Germline V gene sequence: CDR1 SGHNT, CDR2 YENEEA. CDR3 residues: CASANRDRSYGYTF. CDR3 nucleotides: TGTGCCAGCGCGAACCGGGACAGGAGTTATGGCTACACCTTC.

The gene calls are TRBV19 and TRBJ1-1, with D tentatively TRBD1 (5 bases). There are 14 residues in the CDR3. Per the germline V gene, CDR1 is LNHDA and CDR2 is SQIVND (reference sequence). V was shortened by 6 bases and J by 4 bases, with 15 bases between the two germline ends. CDR3 in amino acids: CASRTTAGGTEAFF. In DNA form, the CDR3 reads TGTGCCAGTAGGACGACAGCCGGGGGCACTGAAGCTTTCTTT.

Regarding this clone: Within the sample, other DNA sequences also encode this same CDR3. CDR3 nucleotides: TGCGCCAGCAGCTTGGTTGCGGGCCTGAACACTGAAGCTTTCTTT. This translates into CASSLVAGLNTEAFF. The chain carries TRBV5-1 and TRBJ1-1, with D unclear. The germline V gene encodes CDR1 SGHRS and CDR2 YFSETQ. The CDR3 totals 15 residues. Trimming took 0 bases from V and 0 from J, leaving 9 bases between them. The whole variable domain, remainder taken from reference TRBV5-1 and TRBJ1-1, is KAGVTQTPRYLIKTRGQQVTLSCSPISGHRSVSWYQQTPGQGLQFLFEYFSETQRNKGNFPGRFSGRQFSNSRSEMNVSTLELGDSALYLCASSLVAGLNTEAFFGQGTRLTVV.

This chain uses TRBV28 with TRBJ2-6, with TRBD1 matching over 7 bases. The CDR3 loop spans 20 amino acids. V lost 3 bases to trimming and J lost 0 bases; unmatched junction nucleotides: 14. Germline loops: CDR1 MDHEN, CDR2 SYDVKM. CDR3 region: CASSFTLGGTGDSGANVLTF. The CDR3 DNA reads as TGTGCCAGCAGTTTCACTCTTGGGGGAACAGGGGACTCTGGGGCCAACGTCCTGACTTTC. Filled out from reference TRBV28 and TRBJ2-6, the complete variable domain reads DVKVTQSSRYLVKRTGEKVFLECVQDMDHENMFWYRQDPGLGLRLIYFSYDVKMKEKGDIPEGYSVSREKKERFSLILESASTNQTSMYLCASSFTLGGTGDSGANVLTFGAGSRLTVL.

This clone was counted only a few times. The rearrangement uses TRBV11-2 and TRBJ2-1; 11 bases map to TRBD2. The ends lost 3 bases at V and 7 bases at J; junction bases unmatched: 11. CDR1 and CDR2 from the germline V gene are SGHAT and FQNNGV. This CDR3 spans 17 amino acids. The CDR3, as DNA: TGTGCCAGCAGCTTTACCTCCCTAGCGGGGGGTTGGAATGAGCAGTTCTTC. Translated: CASSFTSLAGGWNEQFF.

The chain couples TRBV6-5 to TRBJ2-4; 7 positions agree with TRBD1. The CDR3 loop spans 15 amino acids. Germline-derived CDR1 and CDR2 are MNHEY and SVGAGI. V trimming: 6 bases; J trimming: 0 bases; junction bases outside the gene matches: 5. The CDR3 nucleotides are TGTGCCAGCAGCTCGGGACAGATAGCCAAAAACATTCAGTACTTC. This codes for CASSSGQIAKNIQYF.

This clone was counted a few times. The chain is built from TRBV18 and TRBJ1-5; 9 positions match TRBD1. This CDR3 comprises 14 residues. Unmatched junction bases numbered 5, after V lost 4 bases and J lost 7 bases. Per the germline V gene, CDR1 is KGHSH and CDR2 is LQKENI. The CDR3 region is CASSQTGGRQPQHF. The CDR3 coding sequence is TGTGCCAGCTCACAGACAGGGGGAAGGCAGCCCCAGCATTTT. The variable domain in full, completed from reference TRBV18 and TRBJ1-5, reads NAGVMQNPRHLVRRRGQEARLRCSPMKGHSHVYWYRQLPEEGLKFMVYLQKENIIDESGMPKERFSAEFPKEGPSILRIQQVVRGDSAAYFCASSQTGGRQPQHFGDGTRLSIL.

V gene TRBV5-4 combines with J gene TRBJ2-5; D is possibly TRBD2 (5 bases). V lost 1 base and J lost 7, with 14 bases in between. The CDR3 has 14 amino acids. Looked up from germline, CDR1 is SGHNT and CDR2 is YYREEE (reference sequence). The chain's CDR3 is CASSLSGPVMTQYF. CDR3 bases: TGTGCCAGCAGCTTGAGCGGCCCTGTGATGACCCAGTACTTC.

This clone was counted between two and nine times. The chain recombines TRBV3-1 (or the pseudogene TRBV3-2) with TRBJ1-3; 9 bases are shared with TRBD1. The J segment lost 2 bases and the V segment lost 5 bases, leaving 7 bases of the junction unmatched. The CDR3 loop spans 16 amino acids. From germline, CDR1 is LGHDT and CDR2 YNNKEL (reference sequence). CDR3 protein: CASSTGTGNTGNTIYF. The DNA for the CDR3 is TGTGCCAGCAGCACCGGGACAGGGAACACTGGAAACACCATATATTTT.

The genes are TRBV29-1 and TRBJ2-1; TRBD2 matches at 12 bases. Trimming took 5 bases from V and 9 from J; bases not matched to a gene: 2. CDR1 and CDR2 from the germline V gene are SQVTM and ANQGSEA. This CDR3 contains 12 residues. DNA of the CDR3: TGCAGCGTTTGGACTAGCGGGGTTGAGCAGTTCTTC. Encoded protein: CSVWTSGVEQFF.

The chain is built from TRBV18 and TRBJ2-5, with 7 bases fitting TRBD1. Germline CDR1 KGHSH, CDR2 LQKENI. V lost 2 bases to trimming and J lost 3 bases; unmatched junction nucleotides: 6. The CDR3 spans 15 residues. The CDR3 nucleotides are TGTGCCAGCTCACCAATACCGACAGGGAAAGAGACCCAGTACTTC. It translates to CASSPIPTGKETQYF. Using reference TRBV18 and TRBJ2-5 for the parts outside the CDR3, the full variable domain is NAGVMQNPRHLVRRRGQEARLRCSPMKGHSHVYWYRQLPEEGLKFMVYLQKENIIDESGMPKERFSAEFPKEGPSILRIQQVVRGDSAAYFCASSPIPTGKETQYFGPGTRLLVL.

The chain couples TRBV24-1 to TRBJ1-6, with 12 bases aligning to TRBD1. With 3 bases clipped from V and 9 bases from J, the junction kept 2 bases outside the gene matches. The CDR3 is 15 residues long. Germline assignment: CDR1 KGHDR and CDR2 SFDVKD. CDR3 in DNA: TGTGCCACCAGTGATGGGACAGGGGGCAGTTCACCCCTCCACTTT. Translation gives CATSDGTGGSSPLHF.